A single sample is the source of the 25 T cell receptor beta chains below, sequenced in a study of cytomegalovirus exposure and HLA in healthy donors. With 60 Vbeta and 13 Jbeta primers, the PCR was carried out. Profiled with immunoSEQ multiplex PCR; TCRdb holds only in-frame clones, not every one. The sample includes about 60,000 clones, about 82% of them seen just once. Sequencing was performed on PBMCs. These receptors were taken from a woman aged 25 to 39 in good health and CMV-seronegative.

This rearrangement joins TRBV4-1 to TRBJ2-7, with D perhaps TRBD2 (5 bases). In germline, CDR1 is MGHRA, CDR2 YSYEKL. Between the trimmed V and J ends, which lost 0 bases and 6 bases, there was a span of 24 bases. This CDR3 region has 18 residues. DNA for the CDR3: TGCGCCAGCAGCCAAGACCCGTTCGGGGTGGGAGAGGTTCGCGAGCAGTACTTC. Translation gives CASSQDPFGVGEVREQYF.

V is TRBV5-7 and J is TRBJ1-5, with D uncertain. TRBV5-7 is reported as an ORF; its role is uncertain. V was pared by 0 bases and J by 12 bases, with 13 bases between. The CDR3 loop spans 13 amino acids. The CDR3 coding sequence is TGTGCCAGCAGCTTGGTTTCCTCGGTACTCCAGCATTTT. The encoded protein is CASSLVSSVLQHF.

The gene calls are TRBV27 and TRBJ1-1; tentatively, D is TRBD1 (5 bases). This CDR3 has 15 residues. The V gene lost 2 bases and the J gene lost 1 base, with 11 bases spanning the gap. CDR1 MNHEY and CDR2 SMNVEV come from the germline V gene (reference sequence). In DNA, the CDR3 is TGTGCCAGCAGTTTAACGGGGAGGGGGAACACTGAAGCTTTCTTT. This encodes CASSLTGRGNTEAFF.

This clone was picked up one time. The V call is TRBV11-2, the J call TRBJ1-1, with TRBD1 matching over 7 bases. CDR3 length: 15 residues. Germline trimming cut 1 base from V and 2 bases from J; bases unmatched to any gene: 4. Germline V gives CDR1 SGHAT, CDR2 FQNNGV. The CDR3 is CASSLGGGRNTEAFF. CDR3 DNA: TGTGCCAGCAGCTTAGGAGGGGGCAGAAACACTGAAGCTTTCTTT.

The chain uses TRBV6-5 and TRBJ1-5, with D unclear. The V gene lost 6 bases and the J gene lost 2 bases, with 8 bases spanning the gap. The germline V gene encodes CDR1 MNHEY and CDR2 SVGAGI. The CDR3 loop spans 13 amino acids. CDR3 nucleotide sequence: TGTGCCAGCAGCCAGGCACGCAATCAGCCCCAGCATTTT. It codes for CASSQARNQPQHF.

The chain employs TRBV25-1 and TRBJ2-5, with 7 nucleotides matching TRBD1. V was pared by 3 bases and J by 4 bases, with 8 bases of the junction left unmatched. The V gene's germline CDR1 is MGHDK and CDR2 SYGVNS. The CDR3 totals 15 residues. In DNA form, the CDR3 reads TGTGCCAGCAGTGACACAGGGGAAGTGGTAGAGACCCAGTACTTC. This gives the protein CASSDTGEVVETQYF.

In DNA form, the CDR3 reads TGTGCCGGAAGGACAGGGAGCCTCTCTGGAAACACCATATATTTT. Its translation is CAGRTGSLSGNTIYF. J is TRBJ1-3 and V is TRBV6-1; 8 bases match TRBD1. Germline V gene sequence: CDR1 MNHNS, CDR2 SASEGT. The CDR3 has 15 residues. J gave up 0 bases and V 11 bases, and 9 bases lay outside the gene matches.

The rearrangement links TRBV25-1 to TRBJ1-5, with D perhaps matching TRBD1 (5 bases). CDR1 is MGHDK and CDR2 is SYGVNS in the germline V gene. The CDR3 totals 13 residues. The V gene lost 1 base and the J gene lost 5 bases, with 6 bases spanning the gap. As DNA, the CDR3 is TGTGCCAGCAGTGAATGGGGGGATCAGCCCCAGCATTTT. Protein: CASSEWGDQPQHF.

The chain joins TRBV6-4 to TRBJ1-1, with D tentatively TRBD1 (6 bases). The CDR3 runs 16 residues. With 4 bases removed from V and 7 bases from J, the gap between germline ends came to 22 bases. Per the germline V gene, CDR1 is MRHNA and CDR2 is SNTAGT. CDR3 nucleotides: TGTGCCAGCAGTGCACCAGGGGATTATGGCTCCAATGAAGCTTTCTTT. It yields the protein CASSAPGDYGSNEAFF.

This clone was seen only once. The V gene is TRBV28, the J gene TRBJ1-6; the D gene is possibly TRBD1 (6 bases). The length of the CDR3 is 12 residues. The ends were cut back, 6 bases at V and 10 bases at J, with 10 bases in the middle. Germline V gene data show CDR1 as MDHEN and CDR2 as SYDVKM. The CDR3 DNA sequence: TGTGCCAGCAGACCAGGGGTCTCACCCCTCCACTTT. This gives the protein CASRPGVSPLHF.

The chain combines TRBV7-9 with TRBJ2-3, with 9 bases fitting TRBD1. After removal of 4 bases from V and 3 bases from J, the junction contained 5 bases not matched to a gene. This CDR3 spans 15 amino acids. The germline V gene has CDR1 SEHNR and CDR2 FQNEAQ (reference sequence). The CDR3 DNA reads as TGTGCCAGCAGCTCTATAGACAGGGGGACAGATACGCAGTATTTT. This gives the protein CASSSIDRGTDTQYF.

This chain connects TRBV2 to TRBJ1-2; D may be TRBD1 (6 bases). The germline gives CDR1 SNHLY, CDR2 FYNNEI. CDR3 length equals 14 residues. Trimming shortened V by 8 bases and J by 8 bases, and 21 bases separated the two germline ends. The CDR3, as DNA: TGTGCCAGCCCCTCCCCGACAGGCGCTTGGGGCTACACCTTC. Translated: CASPSPTGAWGYTF. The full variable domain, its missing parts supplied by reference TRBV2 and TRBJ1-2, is EPEVTQTPSHQVTQMGQEVILRCVPISNHLYFYWYRQILGQKVEFLVSFYNNEISEKSEIFDDQFSVERPDGSNFTLKIRSTKLEDSAMYFCASPSPTGAWGYTFGSGTRLTVV.

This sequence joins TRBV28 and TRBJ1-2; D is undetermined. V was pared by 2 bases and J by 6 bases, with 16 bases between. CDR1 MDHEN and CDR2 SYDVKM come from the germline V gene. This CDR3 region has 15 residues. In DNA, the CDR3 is TGTGCCAGCAGTTTAGGCGCGGAGGCACTCCATGGCTACACCTTC. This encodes CASSLGAEALHGYTF.

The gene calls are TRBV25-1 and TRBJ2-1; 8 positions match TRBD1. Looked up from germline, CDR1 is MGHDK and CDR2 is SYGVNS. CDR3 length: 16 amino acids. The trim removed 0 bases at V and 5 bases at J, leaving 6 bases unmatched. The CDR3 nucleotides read TGTGCCAGCAGTGAATATCCAGGGGGCCTCAACAATGAGCAGTTCTTC. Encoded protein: CASSEYPGGLNNEQFF.

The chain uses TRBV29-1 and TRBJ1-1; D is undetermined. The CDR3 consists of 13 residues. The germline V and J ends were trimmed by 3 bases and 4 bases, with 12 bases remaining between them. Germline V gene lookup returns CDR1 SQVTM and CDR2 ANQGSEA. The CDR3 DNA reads TGCAGCGTTGAGGCGGGGATTGGCACTGAAGCTTTCTTT. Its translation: CSVEAGIGTEAFF. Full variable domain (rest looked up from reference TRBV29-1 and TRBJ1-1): SAVISQKPSRDICQRGTSLTIQCQVDSQVTMMFWYRQQPGQSLTLIATANQGSEATYESGFVIDKFPISRPNLTFSTLTVSNMSPEDSSIYLCSVEAGIGTEAFFGQGTRLTVV.

The CDR3 loop reads CASSVGIGTLEKLFF. CDR3 in DNA: TGTGCCAGCAGCGTAGGAATTGGGACACTTGAAAAACTGTTTTTT. V gene TRBV9 combines with J gene TRBJ1-4; D possibly corresponds to TRBD1 (6 bases). Looked up from germline, CDR1 is SGDLS and CDR2 is YYNGEE. Trimming removed 0 bases at V and 7 bases at J, with 13 bases between. The CDR3 contains 15 residues.

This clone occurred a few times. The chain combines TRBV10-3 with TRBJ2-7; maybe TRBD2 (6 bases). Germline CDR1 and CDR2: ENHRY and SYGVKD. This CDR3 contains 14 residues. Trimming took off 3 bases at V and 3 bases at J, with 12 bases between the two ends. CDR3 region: CAISDPGLRYEQYF. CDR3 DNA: TGTGCCATCAGTGACCCGGGACTCCGCTACGAGCAGTACTTC.

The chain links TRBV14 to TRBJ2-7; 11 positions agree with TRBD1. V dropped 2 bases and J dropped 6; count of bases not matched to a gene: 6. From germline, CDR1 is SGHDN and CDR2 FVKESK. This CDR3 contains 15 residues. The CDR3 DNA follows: TGTGCCAGCAGCCAACGTTGGACAGGGGGCGGCGAGCAGTACTTC. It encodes CASSQRWTGGGEQYF.

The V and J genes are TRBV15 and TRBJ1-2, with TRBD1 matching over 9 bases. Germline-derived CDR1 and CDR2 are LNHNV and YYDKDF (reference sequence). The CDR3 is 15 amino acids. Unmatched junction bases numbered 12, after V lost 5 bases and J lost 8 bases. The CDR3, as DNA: TGTGCCACCAGCCAGTACGACAGGGGGAGCGGCGGCTACACCTTC. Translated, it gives CATSQYDRGSGGYTF. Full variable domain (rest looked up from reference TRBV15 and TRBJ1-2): DAMVIQNPRYQVTQFGKPVTLSCSQTLNHNVMYWYQQKSSQAPKLLFHYYDKDFNNEADTPDNFQSRRPNTSFCFLDIRSPGLGDTAMYLCATSQYDRGSGGYTFGSGTRLTVV.

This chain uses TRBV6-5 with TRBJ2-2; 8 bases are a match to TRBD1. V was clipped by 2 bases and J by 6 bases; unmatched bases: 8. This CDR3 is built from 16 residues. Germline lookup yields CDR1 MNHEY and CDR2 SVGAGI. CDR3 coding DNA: TGTGCCAGCAGTTACCAACCGGGACAGGTCCCCGGGGAGCTGTTTTTT. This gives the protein CASSYQPGQVPGELFF.

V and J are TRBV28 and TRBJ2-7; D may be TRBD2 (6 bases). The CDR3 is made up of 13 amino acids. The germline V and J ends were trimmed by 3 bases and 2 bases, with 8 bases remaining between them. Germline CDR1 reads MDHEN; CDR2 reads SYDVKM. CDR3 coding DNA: TGTGCCAGCAGTTTGGCGGGGCCCTACGAGCAGTACTTC. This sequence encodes CASSLAGPYEQYF.

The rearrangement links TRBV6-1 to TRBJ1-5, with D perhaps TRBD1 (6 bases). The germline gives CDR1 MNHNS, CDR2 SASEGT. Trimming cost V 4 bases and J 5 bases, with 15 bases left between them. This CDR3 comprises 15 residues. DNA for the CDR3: TGTGCCAGCAGTGCAGGGGCGATGGGCGATCAGCCCCAGCATTTT. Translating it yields CASSAGAMGDQPQHF.

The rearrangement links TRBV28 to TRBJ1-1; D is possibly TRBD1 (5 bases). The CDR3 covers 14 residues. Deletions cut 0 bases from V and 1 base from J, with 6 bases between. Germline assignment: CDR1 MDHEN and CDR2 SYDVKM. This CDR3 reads CASSLWDKNTEAFF. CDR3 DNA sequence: TGTGCCAGCAGTTTATGGGACAAGAACACTGAAGCTTTCTTT.

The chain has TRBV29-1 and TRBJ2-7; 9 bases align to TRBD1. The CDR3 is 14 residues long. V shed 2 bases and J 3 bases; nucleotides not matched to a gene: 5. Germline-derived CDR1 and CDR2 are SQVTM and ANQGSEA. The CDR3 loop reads CSVEPGQGGYEQYF. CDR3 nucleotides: TGCAGCGTTGAACCGGGACAGGGTGGCTACGAGCAGTACTTC.

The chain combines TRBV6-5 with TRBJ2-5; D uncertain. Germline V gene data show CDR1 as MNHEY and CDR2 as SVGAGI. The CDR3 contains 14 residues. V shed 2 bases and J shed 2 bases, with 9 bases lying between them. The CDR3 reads CASSYRTAQETQYF. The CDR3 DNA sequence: TGTGCCAGCAGTTACCGAACAGCACAAGAGACCCAGTACTTC.